These 17 T cell receptor beta chains originate from one sample sequenced in a study of blood T cell repertoires in COVID-19. Using immunoSEQ multiplex PCR, the repertoire was profiled, and TCRdb retains in-frame clones only, with some absent. The sample carries a few hundred thousand clones, 85% to 90% recorded once. Sequencing was performed on peripheral blood. The receptors here all came from a woman in her twenties or thirties with COVID-19, enrolled during active disease.

The V gene is TRBV15, the J gene TRBJ1-1, with 7 nucleotides matching TRBD1. The CDR3 runs to 13 residues. Germline values: CDR1 LNHNV, CDR2 YYDKDF (reference sequence). Trimming took 4 bases from V and 1 from J; bases not matched to a gene: 0. The CDR3 region has the DNA TGTGCCACCAGCAACAGGGGGAACACTGAAGCTTTCTTT. It codes for CATSNRGNTEAFF.

V gene TRBV9 combines with J gene TRBJ2-5; 8 bases align to TRBD2. Germline values: CDR1 SGDLS, CDR2 YYNGEE. The CDR3 loop spans 15 amino acids. With V trimmed by 2 bases and J by 0 bases, 3 bases remained unmatched. The CDR3 region has the DNA TGTGCCAGCAGCGTTGGCGGGGGGAACCAAGAGACCCAGTACTTC. Translated, it gives CASSVGGGNQETQYF.

The chain is built from TRBV13 and TRBJ1-3, with 8 positions matching TRBD1. Trimming at V came to 8 bases and at J to 0 bases, leaving 9 bases not matched to a gene. The CDR3 contains 16 residues. Germline CDR1 is PRHDT and CDR2 is FYEKMQ (reference sequence). CDR3 nucleotides: TGTGCCAGCCTCCGACAGGGGTCGGACTCTGGAAACACCATATATTTT. It encodes CASLRQGSDSGNTIYF.

A single count supports this clone. J is TRBJ1-1 and V is TRBV6-5; 7 nucleotides agree with TRBD1. Germline CDR1 MNHEY, CDR2 SVGAGI. Unmatched junction bases numbered 5, after V lost 4 bases and J lost 6 bases. The CDR3 length is 13 residues. The CDR3 coding sequence is TGTGCCAGCAGTTCCGGGACAGCCTCTGAAGCTTTCTTT. Amino acids: CASSSGTASEAFF.

The chain is built from TRBV7-9 and TRBJ2-2, with D possibly matching TRBD2 (6 bases). Germline-derived CDR1 and CDR2 are SEHNR and FQNEAQ (reference sequence). Trimming left V 5 bases short and J 4 bases short, with 26 bases between. The CDR3 totals 19 residues. This chain's CDR3 is CASSPTIGEAPRGTGELFF. The CDR3 nucleotides read TGTGCCAGCAGCCCTACCATCGGGGAGGCCCCACGGGGCACCGGGGAGCTGTTTTTT.

The genes are TRBV6-1 and TRBJ1-2; D may be TRBD1 (5 bases). Trimming removed 1 base at V and 5 bases at J, with 11 bases between. CDR1 and CDR2 from the germline V gene are MNHNS and SASEGT. The CDR3 is made up of 14 amino acids. CDR3 nucleotides: TGTGCCAGCAGTGAAGGGGGGGAGGCGTATGGCTACACCTTC. It translates to CASSEGGEAYGYTF.

The rearrangement links TRBV10-3 to TRBJ2-1; D remains ambiguous. CDR1 and CDR2 (germline): ENHRY, SYGVKD. V was clipped by 0 bases and J by 10 bases, with 13 bases between them. CDR3 length: 14 residues. CDR3 nucleotides: TGTGCCATCAGTGAGTCGGCCCCATGGGCAGAGCAGTTCTTC. The encoded protein is CAISESAPWAEQFF.

V is TRBV28 and J is TRBJ1-3; 7 bases match TRBD1. Unmatched junction bases numbered 5, after V lost 10 bases and J lost 2 bases. The V gene's germline CDR1 is MDHEN and CDR2 SYDVKM. CDR3 length equals 13 residues. The CDR3 loop is CAIKTGAGNTIYF. The DNA for the CDR3 is TGTGCCATCAAAACAGGGGCTGGAAACACCATATATTTT.

This clone was seen a handful of times. Other DNA sequences within the sample encode an identical CDR3. The chain couples TRBV7-9 to TRBJ2-2; 8 bases map to TRBD1. J lost 2 bases, V lost 5 bases, and 4 bases had no gene match. Germline V gives CDR1 SEHNR, CDR2 FQNEAQ (reference sequence). This CDR3 comprises 15 residues. The CDR3, as DNA: TGTGCCAGCAGCCGGGGACAGGTTAACACCGGGGAGCTGTTTTTT. The encoded protein is CASSRGQVNTGELFF.

This clone appeared a few times. This chain connects TRBV4-3 to TRBJ1-2; 7 positions match TRBD1. Unmatched junction bases numbered 6, after V lost 4 bases and J lost 7 bases. CDR3 size: 13 residues. Germline V CDR1 and CDR2: LGHNA, YSLEER. The CDR3, as DNA: TGCGCCAGCAGCCTGACACAGGGGTTTGGCTACACCTTC. Its translation: CASSLTQGFGYTF.

The V gene is TRBV2, the J gene TRBJ1-5, with TRBD1 matching 7 bases. The ends lost 8 bases at V and 1 base at J; junction bases unmatched: 14. The V gene's germline CDR1 is SNHLY and CDR2 FYNNEI. This CDR3 contains 17 residues. The CDR3 DNA sequence: TGTGCCAGCCAGCAGGGGGGACCAGGGTCGAGCAATCAGCCCCAGCATTTT. Protein sequence: CASQQGGPGSSNQPQHF.

The J gene is TRBJ1-4, the V gene TRBV11-3; 11 bases align to TRBD1. Germline-derived CDR1 and CDR2 are SGHNT and YENEEA. The CDR3 runs 16 residues. J gave up 8 bases and V 4 bases, and 9 bases lay outside the gene matches. The CDR3 sequence: CASSSSGTGGTEKLFF. In DNA, the CDR3 is TGTGCCAGCAGCTCATCCGGGACAGGGGGGACCGAAAAACTGTTTTTT.

The V call is TRBV4-1, the J call TRBJ2-3; the match to TRBD2 covers 11 bases. The V and J ends lost 4 bases and 4 bases, in that order; junction bases with no gene match: 1. CDR3 length equals 14 residues. Germline-derived CDR1 and CDR2 are MGHRA and YSYEKL. In DNA form, the CDR3 reads TGCGCCAGCAGCCCGGGACTAGCGGCAGATACGCAGTATTTT. Translation gives CASSPGLAADTQYF.

This chain joins TRBV24-1 and TRBJ2-7, with D possibly TRBD2 on 5 matching bases. Germline assignment: CDR1 KGHDR and CDR2 SFDVKD. The CDR3 has 13 amino acids. The V end lost 4 bases, the J end lost 2 bases, and 8 bases lay between the germline ends. For the CDR3, the DNA is TGTGCCACCAGTGACCCCGGGACCTACGAGCAGTACTTC. Translation: CATSDPGTYEQYF.

The chain is built from TRBV10-3 and TRBJ1-2; 10 bases fit TRBD1. CDR3 length: 13 amino acids. The V segment lost 7 bases and the J segment 8 bases; nucleotides outside the gene matches: 7. Germline CDR1 ENHRY, CDR2 SYGVKD. CDR3 in amino acids: CAIKTGGSLGYTF. For the CDR3, the DNA is TGTGCCATCAAGACAGGGGGCTCTCTCGGCTACACCTTC.

The V and J genes are TRBV7-6 and TRBJ1-2; D uncertain. CDR1 is SGHVS, CDR2 FNYEAQ, per germline. This CDR3 has 12 residues. The V gene lost 7 bases and the J gene lost 8 bases, with 14 bases spanning the gap. The CDR3 DNA sequence: TGTGCCAGCATCGACAATGATGGGGGCTACACCTTC. Protein product: CASIDNDGGYTF.

The CDR3 DNA reads TGTGCCAGCACCAGCGGGGGGGCCACAGATACGCAGTATTTT. This codes for CASTSGGATDTQYF. This sequence joins TRBV2 and TRBJ2-3, with 10 bases lining up with TRBD2. The CDR3 consists of 14 residues. Germline CDR1 reads SNHLY; CDR2 reads FYNNEI. J gave up 2 bases and V 7 bases, and 3 bases lay outside the gene matches. Drawing the rest from reference TRBV2 and TRBJ2-3, the complete variable domain is EPEVTQTPSHQVTQMGQEVILRCVPISNHLYFYWYRQILGQKVEFLVSFYNNEISEKSEIFDDQFSVERPDGSNFTLKIRSTKLEDSAMYFCASTSGGATDTQYFGPGTRLTVL.